This T cell receptor beta chain originates from a study of T-cell reconstitution after alpha-beta-depleted transplantation in children. The CDR3 length is 16 residues. Germline V CDR1 and CDR2: MNHEY, SVGAGI. Trimming took 8 bases from V and 0 from J, leaving 18 bases between them. Only a few counts were recorded for this clonotype. Preparation of the TCRbeta library used unique molecular identifiers. TCRdb reanalysed the PCR reads using MiXCR and keeps one entry per CDR3 protein. Seen here are about 510,000 distinct CDR3 sequences, roughly an eighth observed once, and the top ten hold 14%. The sample in question was PBMCs, mostly from graft donor cells, obtained 180 days after TCRalphabeta/CD19-depleted stem cell transplant. The clonotype comes from a female patient aged 2 to 10 who had a stem cell transplant for aplastic anemia, so the T cells may come from the graft donor. This chain links TRBV6-5 with TRBJ2-3; no clear D gene. The CDR3 nucleotides read TGTGCCAGCCGTAGTGGCCGTACCGGGAGCACAGATACGCAGTATTTT. The encoded protein is CASRSGRTGSTDTQYF.